The clone carrying this T cell receptor (beta chain) occurred a few times. The antigen remains unidentified. This entry is derived from a study of cytomegalovirus exposure and HLA in healthy donors. Study context: Of approximately 400 genotyped donors, roughly 81% clustered with self-reported Caucasian donors. Study-level results: Follow-up analysis seemed to connect common viral pathogens with several of the most significant clusters identified.

The V and J ends lost 0 bases and 5 bases, in that order; junction bases with no gene match: 4. Germline CDR1 GTSNPN, CDR2 SVGIG (reference sequence). This CDR3 region has 14 residues. This cohort consisted of healthy bone marrow donors. The PCR used 60 Vbeta and 13 Jbeta primers. Clones were sequenced by immunoSEQ multiplex PCR, and TCRdb holds only the in-frame ones, with some missing. The sample carries over 90,000 clones, 64% recorded once. The chain recombines TRBV30 with TRBJ1-2; 9 bases line up with TRBD1. The sequence was obtained from a man aged 60-69 years in good health and CMV-seronegative. The sample was PBMCs. CDR3 in DNA: TGTGCCTGGAGTGTAACAGGGGGCATTTATGGCTACACCTTC. The encoded protein is CAWSVTGGIYGYTF.